The T cell receptor beta chain described here comes from a study of blood T cell repertoires in COVID-19. Study-wide context: Acute-phase and convalescent COVID-19 samples originated in the United States, Italy and Spain.

The CDR3 has 13 residues. V lost 4 bases to trimming and J lost 6 bases, with 12 bases between them. Germline values: CDR1 SNHLY, CDR2 FYNNEI. The repertoire was sequenced with immunoSEQ multiplex PCR; TCRdb's copy has only in-frame clones and lacks some. The table records approximately 130,000 clones, around 87% of them present only once. The V and J genes are TRBV2 and TRBJ1-2; D is possibly TRBD1 (6 bases). Input material: peripheral blood. This sequence originates from a man between 65 and 80 years old with active or convalescent COVID-19. CDR3 in amino acids: CASSGQGIHGYTF. The CDR3 DNA follows: TGTGCCAGCAGTGGGCAGGGGATCCATGGCTACACCTTC.